The clone carrying this T cell receptor beta chain has a handful of counts. Its target is not known. The entry originates in a study of early T cells in non-severe SARS-CoV-2 infection. Study-level findings and limits: A preference for anti-spike CD8 responses marked VDJdb matching, which missed private and CD4 specificities.

Trimming took 0 bases from V and 7 from J, leaving 8 bases between them. This CDR3 spans 13 amino acids. Germline V gives CDR1 WNHNN, CDR2 SYGVQD (reference sequence). Each CDR3 protein is one row after TCRdb ran MiXCR on the 5' RACE reads. Among roughly 83,000 distinct CDR3 sequences listed, 10% were seen once. Material: whole blood, obtained at baseline. This TCR was sampled from an adult who was a healthcare worker with PCR-confirmed SARS-CoV-2 infection or an uninfected control (not recorded which). The genes are TRBV10-1 and TRBJ2-3; unclear D gene. In DNA form, the CDR3 reads TGCGCCAGCAGTGAGTCGGTAGGGCATACGCAGTATTTT. Translating gives CASSESVGHTQYF.